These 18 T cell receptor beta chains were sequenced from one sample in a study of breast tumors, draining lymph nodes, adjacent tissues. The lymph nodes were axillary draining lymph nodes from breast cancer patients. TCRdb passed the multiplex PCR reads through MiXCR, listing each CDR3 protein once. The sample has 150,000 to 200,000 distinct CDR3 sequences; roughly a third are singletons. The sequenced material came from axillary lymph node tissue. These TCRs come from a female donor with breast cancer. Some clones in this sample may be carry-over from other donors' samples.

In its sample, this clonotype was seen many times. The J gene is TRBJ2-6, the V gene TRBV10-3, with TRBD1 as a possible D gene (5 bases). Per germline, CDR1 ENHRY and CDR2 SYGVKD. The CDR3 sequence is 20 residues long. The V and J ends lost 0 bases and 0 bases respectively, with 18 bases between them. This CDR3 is CAISESPGRVGFSGANVLTF. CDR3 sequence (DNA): TGTGCCATCAGTGAGTCCCCGGGCAGGGTCGGTTTCTCTGGGGCCAACGTCCTGACTTTC.

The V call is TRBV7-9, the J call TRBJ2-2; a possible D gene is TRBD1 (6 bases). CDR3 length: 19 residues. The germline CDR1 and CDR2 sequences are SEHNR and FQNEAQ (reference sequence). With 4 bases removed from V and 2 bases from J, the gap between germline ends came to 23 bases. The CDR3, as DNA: TGTGCCAGCAGCTGCAGTGCCCTAGGAAACAGGGCAAACACCGGGGAGCTGTTTTTT. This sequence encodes CASSCSALGNRANTGELFF.

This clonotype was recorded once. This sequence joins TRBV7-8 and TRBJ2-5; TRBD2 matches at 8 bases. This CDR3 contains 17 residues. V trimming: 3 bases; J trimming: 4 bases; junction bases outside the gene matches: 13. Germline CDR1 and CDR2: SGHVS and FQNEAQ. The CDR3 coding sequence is TGTGCCAGCAGCTTTGTTCCGGGGGGGACCCCCTCAGAGACCCAGTACTTC. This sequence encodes CASSFVPGGTPSETQYF.

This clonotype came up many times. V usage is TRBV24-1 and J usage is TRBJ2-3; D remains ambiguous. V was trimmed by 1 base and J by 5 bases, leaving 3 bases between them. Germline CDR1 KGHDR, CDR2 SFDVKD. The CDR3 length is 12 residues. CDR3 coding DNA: TGTGCCACCAGTGATTTAGGAGATACGCAGTATTTT. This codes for CATSDLGDTQYF.

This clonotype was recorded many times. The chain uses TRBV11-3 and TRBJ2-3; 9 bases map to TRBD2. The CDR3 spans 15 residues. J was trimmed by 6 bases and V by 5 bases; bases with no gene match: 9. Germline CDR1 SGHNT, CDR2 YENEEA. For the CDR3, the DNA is TGTGCCAGCAGCCCCCCCGGCGGGGGGGTCGATACGCAGTATTTT. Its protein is CASSPPGGGVDTQYF.

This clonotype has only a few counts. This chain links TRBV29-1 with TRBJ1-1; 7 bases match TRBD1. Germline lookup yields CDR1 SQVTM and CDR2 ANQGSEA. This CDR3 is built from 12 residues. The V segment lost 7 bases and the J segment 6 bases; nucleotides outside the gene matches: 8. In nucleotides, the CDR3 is TGCAGCGCCCGACAGGGTTTGCCTGAAGCTTTCTTT. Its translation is CSARQGLPEAFF.

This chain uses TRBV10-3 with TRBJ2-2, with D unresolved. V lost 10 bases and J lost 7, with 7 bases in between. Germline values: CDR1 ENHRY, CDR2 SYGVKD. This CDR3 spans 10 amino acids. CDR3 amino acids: CATKSGELFF. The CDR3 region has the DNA TGTGCCACGAAGAGCGGGGAGCTGTTTTTT.

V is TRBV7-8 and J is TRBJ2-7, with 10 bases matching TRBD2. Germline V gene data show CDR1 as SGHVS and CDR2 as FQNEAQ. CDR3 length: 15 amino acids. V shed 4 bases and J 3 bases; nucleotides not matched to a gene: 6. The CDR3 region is CASSSAGGSGYEQYF. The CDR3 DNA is TGTGCCAGCAGCTCAGCGGGAGGGTCGGGCTACGAGCAGTACTTC.

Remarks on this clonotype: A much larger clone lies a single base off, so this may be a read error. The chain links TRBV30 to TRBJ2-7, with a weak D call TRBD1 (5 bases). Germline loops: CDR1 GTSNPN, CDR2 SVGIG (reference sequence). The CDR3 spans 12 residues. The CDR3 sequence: CALRQSSYEQCF. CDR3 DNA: TGTGCCTTAAGACAGAGCTCCTACGAGCAGTGCTTC.

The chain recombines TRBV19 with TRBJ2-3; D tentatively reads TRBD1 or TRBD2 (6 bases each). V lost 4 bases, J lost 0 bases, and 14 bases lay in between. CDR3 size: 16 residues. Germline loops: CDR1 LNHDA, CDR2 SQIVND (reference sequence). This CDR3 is CASSRVGGGSTDTQYF. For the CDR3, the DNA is TGTGCCAGTAGTAGGGTGGGGGGCGGAAGCACAGATACGCAGTATTTT. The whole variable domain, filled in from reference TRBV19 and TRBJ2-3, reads DGGITQSPKYLFRKEGQNVTLSCEQNLNHDAMYWYRQDPGQGLRLIYYSQIVNDFQKGDIAEGYSVSREKKESFPLTVTSAQKNPTAFYLCASSRVGGGSTDTQYFGPGTRLTVL.

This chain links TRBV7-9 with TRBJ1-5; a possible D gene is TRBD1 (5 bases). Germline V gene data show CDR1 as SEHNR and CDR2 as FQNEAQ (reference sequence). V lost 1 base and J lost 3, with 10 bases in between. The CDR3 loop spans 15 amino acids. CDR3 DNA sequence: TGTGCCAGCAGCTTAGTAGGGGTATACAATCAGCCCCAGCATTTT. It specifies CASSLVGVYNQPQHF. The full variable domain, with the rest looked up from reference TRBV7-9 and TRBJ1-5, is DTGVSQNPRHKITKRGQNVTFRCDPISEHNRLYWYRQTLGQGPEFLTYFQNEAQLEKSRLLSDRFSAERPKGSFSTLEIQRTEQGDSAMYLCASSLVGVYNQPQHFGDGTRLSIL.

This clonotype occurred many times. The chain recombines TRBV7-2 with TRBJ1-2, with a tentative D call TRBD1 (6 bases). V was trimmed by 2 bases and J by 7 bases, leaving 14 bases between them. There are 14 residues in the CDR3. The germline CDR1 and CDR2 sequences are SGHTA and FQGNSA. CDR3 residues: CASSLLGTPGGYTF. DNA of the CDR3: TGTGCCAGCAGCTTACTAGGGACACCGGGTGGCTACACCTTC.

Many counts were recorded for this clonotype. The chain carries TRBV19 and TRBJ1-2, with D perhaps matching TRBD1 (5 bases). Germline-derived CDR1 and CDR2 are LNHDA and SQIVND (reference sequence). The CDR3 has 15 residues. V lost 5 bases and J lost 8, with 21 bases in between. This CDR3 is CASSLWSQGPQGYTF. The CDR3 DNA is TGTGCCAGTAGTCTATGGTCGCAGGGACCTCAGGGCTACACCTTC.

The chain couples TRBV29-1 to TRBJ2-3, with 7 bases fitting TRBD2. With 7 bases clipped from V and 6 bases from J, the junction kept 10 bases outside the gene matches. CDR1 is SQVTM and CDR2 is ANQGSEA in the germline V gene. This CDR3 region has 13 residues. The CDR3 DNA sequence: TGCAGCGCTAGACTAGCCCGAGGGGATACGCAGTATTTT. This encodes CSARLARGDTQYF.

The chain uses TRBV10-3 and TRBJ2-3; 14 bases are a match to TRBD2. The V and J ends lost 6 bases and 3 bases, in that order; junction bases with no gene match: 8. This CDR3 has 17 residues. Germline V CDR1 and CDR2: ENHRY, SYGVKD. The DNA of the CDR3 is TGTGCCATCAGCGGGACTAGCGGGAGTAGGATTACAGATACGCAGTATTTT. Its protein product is CAISGTSGSRITDTQYF.

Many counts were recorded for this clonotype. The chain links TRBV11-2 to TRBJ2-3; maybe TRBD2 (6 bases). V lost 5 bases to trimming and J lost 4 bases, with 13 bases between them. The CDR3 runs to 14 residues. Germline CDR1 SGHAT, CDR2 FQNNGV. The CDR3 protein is CASSPGTSADTQYF. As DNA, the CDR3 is TGTGCCAGCAGCCCCGGGACTTCTGCAGATACGCAGTATTTT.

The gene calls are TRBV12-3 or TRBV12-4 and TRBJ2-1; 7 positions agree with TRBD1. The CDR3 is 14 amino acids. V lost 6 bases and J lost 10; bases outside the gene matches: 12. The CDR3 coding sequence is TGTGCCAGCAGGAGGGGGCTTAACACCGGGGAGCAGTTCTTC. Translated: CASRRGLNTGEQFF.

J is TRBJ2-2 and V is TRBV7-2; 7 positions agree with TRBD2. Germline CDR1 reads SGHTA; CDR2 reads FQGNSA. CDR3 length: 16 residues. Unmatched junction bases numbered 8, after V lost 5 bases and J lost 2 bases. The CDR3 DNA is TGTGCCAGCAGCCGGGACTATAGATTAAACACCGGGGAGCTGTTTTTT. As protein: CASSRDYRLNTGELFF.